The T cell receptor beta chain described here comes from a study of cytomegalovirus exposure and HLA in healthy donors. The V gene's germline CDR1 is LNHDA and CDR2 SQIVND (reference sequence). The CDR3 runs 15 residues. Trimming removed 6 bases from V and 6 bases from J; junction bases left unmatched: 5. The PCR contained 60 Vbeta and 13 Jbeta primers. Libraries were prepared by immunoSEQ multiplex PCR; TCRdb keeps only in-frame clonotypes and omits some of them. The table lists about 170,000 clones, approximately 70% of them singletons. This TCR was recovered from a man aged 40-49 years in good health and CMV-seropositive. Sequencing input: PBMCs. The chain carries TRBV19 and TRBJ1-6; 10 bases match TRBD1. The CDR3 DNA reads as TGTGCCAGTAGGGGGACAGGGGCCGGTAATTCACCCCTCCACTTT. Translating gives CASRGTGAGNSPLHF.